This entry describes one T cell receptor beta chain. The antigen remains undetermined. The data originate from a study of T cells in Graves' hyperthyroidism and ophthalmopathy. Exclusion criteria comprised uncontrolled infection, other autoimmune disease, pregnancy or lactation. Clinicians diagnosed patients from clinical symptoms, serum thyroxine and TRAb, thyroid ultrasound and orbital computed tomography. The CDR3 regions of TCR beta were amplified from RNA transcripts. The HTBI set primed first-round TCR CDR3 RT-PCR. TCRdb processed the multiplex PCR reads anew with MiXCR; each CDR3 protein has one entry. The sample consists of roughly 550,000 distinct CDR3 sequences, around 15% of them appearing once. The length of the CDR3 is 15 residues. The germline gives CDR1 SGHNT, CDR2 YYREEE (reference sequence). With 4 bases removed from V and 1 base from J, the gap between germline ends came to 14 bases.

Findings and limits, study-wide: Onset of ophthalmopathy came a median around 6.2 months after the model predicted it.

J is TRBJ1-1 and V is TRBV5-4; D is ambiguous. The sample consisted of blood. The clonotype originates from a young woman with Graves' ophthalmopathy. The CDR3 region is CASSMEARRNTEAFF. CDR3 bases: TGTGCCAGCAGCATGGAGGCGAGACGGAACACTGAAGCTTTCTTT.